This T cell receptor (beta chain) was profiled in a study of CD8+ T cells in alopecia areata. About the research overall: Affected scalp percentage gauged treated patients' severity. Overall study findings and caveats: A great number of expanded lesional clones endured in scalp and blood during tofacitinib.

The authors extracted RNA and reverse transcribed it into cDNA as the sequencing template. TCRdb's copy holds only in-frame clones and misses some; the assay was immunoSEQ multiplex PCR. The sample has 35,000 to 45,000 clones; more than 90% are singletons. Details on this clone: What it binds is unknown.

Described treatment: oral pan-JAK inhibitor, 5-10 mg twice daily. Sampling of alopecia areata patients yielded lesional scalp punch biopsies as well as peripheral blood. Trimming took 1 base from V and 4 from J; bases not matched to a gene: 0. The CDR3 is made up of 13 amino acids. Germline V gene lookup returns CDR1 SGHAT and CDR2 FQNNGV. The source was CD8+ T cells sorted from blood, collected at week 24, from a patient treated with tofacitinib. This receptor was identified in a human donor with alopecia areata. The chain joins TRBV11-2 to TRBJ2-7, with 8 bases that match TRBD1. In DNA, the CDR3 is TGTGCCAGCAGCTTAGGGGACAGGTACGAGCAGTACTTC. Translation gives CASSLGDRYEQYF.